Sequencing of this TCR beta chain was carried out in a study of blood T cell repertoires in COVID-19. Study-level information: Whether acute or convalescent, the COVID-19 samples came from the United States, Italy and Spain. Sources were T cells, B-cell-depleted T cells, or PBMCs; the material itself was cDNA or gDNA.

The data were produced by immunoSEQ multiplex PCR, yet TCRdb's version contains in-frame clones alone and is incomplete. The sample has 80,000 or so clones; roughly 82% are singletons. With V trimmed by 5 bases and J by 5 bases, 10 bases remained unmatched. Germline CDR1 SGHAT, CDR2 FQNNGV. CDR3 size: 16 residues. The clonotype was recovered from a man older than 75 with acute or convalescent COVID-19. The sample taken for sequencing was peripheral blood. The V gene is TRBV11-2, the J gene TRBJ2-3, with 10 bases aligning to TRBD1. The CDR3 is CASSPGAGTGEDTQYF. CDR3 coding DNA: TGTGCCAGCAGCCCCGGGGCGGGGACAGGGGAAGATACGCAGTATTTT.